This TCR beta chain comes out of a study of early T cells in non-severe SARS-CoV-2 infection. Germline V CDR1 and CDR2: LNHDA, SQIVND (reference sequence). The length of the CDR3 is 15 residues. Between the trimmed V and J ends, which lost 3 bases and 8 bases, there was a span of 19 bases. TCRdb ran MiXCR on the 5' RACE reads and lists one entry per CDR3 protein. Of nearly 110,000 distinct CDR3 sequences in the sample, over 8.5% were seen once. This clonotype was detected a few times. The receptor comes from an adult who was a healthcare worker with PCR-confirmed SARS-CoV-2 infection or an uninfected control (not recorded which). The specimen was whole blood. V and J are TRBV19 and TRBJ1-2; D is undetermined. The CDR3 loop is CASSIIVGGDVGYTF. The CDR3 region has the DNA TGTGCCAGTAGTATTATCGTCGGAGGCGATGTAGGCTACACCTTC.